The sequence of this T cell receptor beta chain was determined in a study of T cells in Graves' hyperthyroidism and ophthalmopathy. Study-level findings and limits: Among thyroid clonotypes expanded above 0.001, most also appeared in blood.

Amplified TCR beta CDR3 regions derived from RNA transcripts. A first-round RT-PCR of the TCR CDR3 used the HTBI primer set. TCRdb reprocessed the multiplex PCR reads with MiXCR, giving one entry per CDR3 protein. The sample has 100,000 to 140,000 distinct CDR3 sequences; 15% to 20% are singletons. Patients were aged 18 to 65, had disease duration under 2 months, and had newly diagnosed hyperthyroidism. The CDR3 covers 14 residues. Germline V gives CDR1 DFQATT, CDR2 SNEGSKA (reference sequence). V was pared by 8 bases and J by 7 bases, with 24 bases between. Details on this clonotype: Its antigen is currently unknown. A read error may be the cause here, since a much bigger clone is one base away.

Sequencing was done on a sample of blood. The chain combines TRBV20-1 with TRBJ2-7, with D unresolved. The TCR was taken from a woman in her 50s with Graves' hyperthyroidism. The CDR3 protein is CSLTKPRPLKEQYV. For the CDR3, the DNA is TGCAGTCTAACTAAACCGAGACCTCTAAAAGAGCAGTACGTC.